The entry that follows covers one T cell receptor (beta chain) sequence. The antigen is not known. Clones were sequenced by immunoSEQ multiplex PCR, and TCRdb holds only the in-frame ones, with some missing. The sample holds tens of thousands of clones, 70% to 75% seen once. The data derive from a study of vaccination effects on CD4 cells after COVID-19. Study-level points and caveats: Few convalescent patients were studied, and early post-infection samples were lacking.

ViraFEST used viral peptide pools to expand antigen-specific CD4+ T cells before sequencing. Investigators separated out CD4+ T cells once 10 days of culture had passed. BNT162b2 vaccine or mRNA-1273 vaccine was given to participants in two doses. There are 15 residues in the CDR3. The V end lost 1 base, the J end lost 4 bases, and 8 bases lay between the germline ends. The germline CDR1 and CDR2 sequences are SEHNR and FQNEAQ (reference sequence). The V call is TRBV7-9, the J call TRBJ1-6; D is uncertain. The input for sequencing was CD4+ T cells from PBMCs cultured with HCoV-229E spike peptides, taken after COVID-19 vaccination. This TCR derives from a human donor who received a COVID-19 vaccine. The CDR3 sequence: CASSLGGEYNSPLHF. In nucleotides, the CDR3 is TGTGCCAGCAGCTTAGGTGGGGAATATAATTCACCCCTCCACTTT.